The entry below gives a single TCR beta chain sequence along with its context. iRepertoire HTBI primers and Arm-PCR of CDR3 regions built TCR beta libraries. TCRdb processed the multiplex PCR reads anew with MiXCR; each CDR3 protein has one entry. Here the sample spans hundreds of thousands of distinct CDR3 sequences, 16% being singletons. This sample is drawn from a study of regulatory T cells in long-lasting Graves disease. Time point here: newly diagnosed GD, antithyroid drugs for less than 3 months. Following extraction of RNA from PBMCs, that RNA was used to make the TCR library. These data also formed part of another study, on T cells in Graves' hyperthyroidism and ophthalmopathy. That study adds: Ophthalmopathy was distinguished from stable hyperthyroidism by 13 V-J signatures. The model forecast ophthalmopathy, anticipating it by a median approximately 7 months before onset.

The material was peripheral blood mononuclear cells (PBMCs), obtained at new diagnosis, from a patient treated with antithyroid drugs. The clonotype was recovered from a woman aged 25 to 39 with Graves disease.

The CDR3 DNA reads as TGTGCCAGCAGCCAAACGACAGGGGCAGCGGACGAGCAGTACTTC. Translation: CASSQTTGAADEQYF. The chain uses TRBV3-1 and TRBJ2-7, with 8 bases that match TRBD1. Germline V gene data show CDR1 as LGHDT and CDR2 as YNNKEL (reference sequence). V was clipped by 2 bases and J by 5 bases; unmatched bases: 8. This CDR3 has 15 amino acids.